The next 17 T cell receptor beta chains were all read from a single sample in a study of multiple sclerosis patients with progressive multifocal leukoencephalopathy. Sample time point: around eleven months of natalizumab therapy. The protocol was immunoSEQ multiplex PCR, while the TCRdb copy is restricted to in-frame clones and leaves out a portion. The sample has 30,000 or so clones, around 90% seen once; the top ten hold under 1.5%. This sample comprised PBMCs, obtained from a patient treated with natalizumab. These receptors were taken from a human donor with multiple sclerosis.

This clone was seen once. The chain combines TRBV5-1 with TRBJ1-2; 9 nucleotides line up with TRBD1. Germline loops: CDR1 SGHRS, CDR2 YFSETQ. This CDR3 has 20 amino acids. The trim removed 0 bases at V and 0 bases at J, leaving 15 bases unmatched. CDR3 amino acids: CASSLGLGTGHQLANYGYTF. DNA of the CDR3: TGCGCCAGCAGCTTGGGCCTAGGGACAGGGCACCAACTAGCTAACTATGGCTACACCTTC.

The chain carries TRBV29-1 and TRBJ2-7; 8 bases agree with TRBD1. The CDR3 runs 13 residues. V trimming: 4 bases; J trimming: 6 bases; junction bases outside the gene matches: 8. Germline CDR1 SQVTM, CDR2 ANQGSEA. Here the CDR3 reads CSVGGRTGSEQYF. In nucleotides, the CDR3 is TGCAGCGTTGGGGGGCGGACAGGGTCCGAGCAGTACTTC.

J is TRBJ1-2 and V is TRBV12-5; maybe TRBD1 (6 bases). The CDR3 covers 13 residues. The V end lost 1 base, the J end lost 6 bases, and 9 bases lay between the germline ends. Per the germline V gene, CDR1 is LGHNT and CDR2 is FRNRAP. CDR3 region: CASGLDGTHGYTF. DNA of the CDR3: TGTGCTAGTGGTTTGGACGGGACACATGGCTACACCTTC.

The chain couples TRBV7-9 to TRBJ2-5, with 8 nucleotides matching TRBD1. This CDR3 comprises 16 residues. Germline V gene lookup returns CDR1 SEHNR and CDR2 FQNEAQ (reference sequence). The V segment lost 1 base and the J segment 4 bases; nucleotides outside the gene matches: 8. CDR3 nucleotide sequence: TGTGCCAGCAGCTTAGACGGGACAGGATGGGGAGAGACCCAGTACTTC. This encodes CASSLDGTGWGETQYF.

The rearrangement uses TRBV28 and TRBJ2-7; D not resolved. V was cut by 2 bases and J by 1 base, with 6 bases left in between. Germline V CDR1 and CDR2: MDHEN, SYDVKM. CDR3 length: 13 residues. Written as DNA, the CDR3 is TGTGCCAGCAGTTTAACATATTCCTACGAGCAGTACTTC. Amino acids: CASSLTYSYEQYF.

The CDR3 DNA reads as TGTGCCAGCAGCCGCGGACAGGGGGCACATTCACCCCTCCACTTT. It yields the protein CASSRGQGAHSPLHF. This chain links TRBV5-4 with TRBJ1-6; the match to TRBD1 covers 11 bases. The ends lost 4 bases at V and 8 bases at J; junction bases unmatched: 5. CDR1 is SGHNT and CDR2 is YYREEE in the germline V gene (reference sequence). CDR3 length: 15 residues.

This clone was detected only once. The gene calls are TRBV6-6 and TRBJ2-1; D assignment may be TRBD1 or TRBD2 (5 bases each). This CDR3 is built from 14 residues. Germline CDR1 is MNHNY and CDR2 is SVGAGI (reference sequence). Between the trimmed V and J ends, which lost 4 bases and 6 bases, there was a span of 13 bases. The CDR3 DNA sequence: TGTGCCAGCAGTTTGGGACGGGCTCGCAATGAGCAGTTCTTC. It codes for CASSLGRARNEQFF.

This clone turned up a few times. The CDR3 DNA is TGTGCCAGCAGCCTACAGGGGGCTAGTAATCAGCCCCAGCATTTT. It encodes CASSLQGASNQPQHF. This chain links TRBV6-5 with TRBJ1-5; TRBD1 matches 9 bases. V lost 6 bases and J lost 4; bases outside the gene matches: 7. Germline CDR1 and CDR2: MNHEY and SVGAGI. The CDR3 length is 15 residues.

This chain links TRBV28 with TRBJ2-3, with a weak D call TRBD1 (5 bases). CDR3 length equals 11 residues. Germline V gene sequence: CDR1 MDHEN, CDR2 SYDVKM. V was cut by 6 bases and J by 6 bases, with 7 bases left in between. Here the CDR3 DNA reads TGTGCCAGCAGACAGGAGGATACGCAGTATTTT. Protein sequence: CASRQEDTQYF. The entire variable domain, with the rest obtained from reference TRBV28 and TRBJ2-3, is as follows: DVKVTQSSRYLVKRTGEKVFLECVQDMDHENMFWYRQDPGLGLRLIYFSYDVKMKEKGDIPEGYSVSREKKERFSLILESASTNQTSMYLCASRQEDTQYFGPGTRLTVL.

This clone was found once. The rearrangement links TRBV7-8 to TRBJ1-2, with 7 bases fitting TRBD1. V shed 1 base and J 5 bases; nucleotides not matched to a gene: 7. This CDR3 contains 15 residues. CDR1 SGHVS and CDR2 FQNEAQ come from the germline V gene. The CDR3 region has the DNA TGTGCCAGCAGCTTAGGACAGGGCGTTGGGTATGGCTACACCTTC. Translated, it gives CASSLGQGVGYGYTF.

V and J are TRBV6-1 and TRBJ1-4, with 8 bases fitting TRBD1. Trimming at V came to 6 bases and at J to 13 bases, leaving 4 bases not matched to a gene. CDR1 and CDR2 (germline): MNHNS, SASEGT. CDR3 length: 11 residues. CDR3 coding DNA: TGTGCCAGCAGATCTACAGGGGGACTGTTTTTT. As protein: CASRSTGGLFF.

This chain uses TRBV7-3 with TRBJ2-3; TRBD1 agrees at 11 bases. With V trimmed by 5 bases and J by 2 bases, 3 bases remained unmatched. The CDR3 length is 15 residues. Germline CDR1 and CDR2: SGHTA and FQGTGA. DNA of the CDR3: TGTGCCAGCAGCCGGACAGGGGGCCCCACAGATACGCAGTATTTT. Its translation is CASSRTGGPTDTQYF.

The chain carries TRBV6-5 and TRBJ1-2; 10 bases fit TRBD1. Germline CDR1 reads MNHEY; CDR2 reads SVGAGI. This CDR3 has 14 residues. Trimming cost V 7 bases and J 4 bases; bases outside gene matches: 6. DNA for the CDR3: TGTGCCAGCATCCGGACAGGGGGAAGCTATGGCTACACCTTC. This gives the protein CASIRTGGSYGYTF.

The DNA of the CDR3 is TGCGCCAGCAGTGAAACACAGGGGAGTCCCTATAATTCACCCCTCCACTTT. Its protein is CASSETQGSPYNSPLHF. The chain combines TRBV10-2 with TRBJ1-6; 7 bases are a match to TRBD1. Germline V gene sequence: CDR1 WSHSY, CDR2 SAAADI. The J segment lost 2 bases and the V segment lost 3 bases, leaving 7 bases of the junction unmatched. The CDR3 totals 17 residues.

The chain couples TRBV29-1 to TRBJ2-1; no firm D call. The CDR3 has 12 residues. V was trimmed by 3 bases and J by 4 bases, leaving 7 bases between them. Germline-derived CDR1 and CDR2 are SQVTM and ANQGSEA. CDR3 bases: TGCAGCGTTGAGGACCGGTACAATGAGCAGTTCTTC. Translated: CSVEDRYNEQFF.

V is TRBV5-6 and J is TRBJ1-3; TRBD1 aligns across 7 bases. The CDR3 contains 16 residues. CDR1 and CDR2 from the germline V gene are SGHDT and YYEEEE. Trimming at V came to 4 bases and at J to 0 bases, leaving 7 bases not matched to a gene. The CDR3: CASSTLWTGSGNTIYF. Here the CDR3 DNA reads TGTGCCAGCAGCACCCTTTGGACAGGCTCTGGAAACACCATATATTTT.

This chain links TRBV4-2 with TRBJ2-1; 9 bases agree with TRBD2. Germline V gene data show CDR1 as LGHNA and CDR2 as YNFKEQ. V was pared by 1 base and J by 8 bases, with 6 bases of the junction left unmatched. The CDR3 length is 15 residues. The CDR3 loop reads CASSQAAGGFDEQFF. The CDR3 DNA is TGTGCCAGCAGCCAAGCAGCGGGGGGTTTCGATGAGCAGTTCTTC.